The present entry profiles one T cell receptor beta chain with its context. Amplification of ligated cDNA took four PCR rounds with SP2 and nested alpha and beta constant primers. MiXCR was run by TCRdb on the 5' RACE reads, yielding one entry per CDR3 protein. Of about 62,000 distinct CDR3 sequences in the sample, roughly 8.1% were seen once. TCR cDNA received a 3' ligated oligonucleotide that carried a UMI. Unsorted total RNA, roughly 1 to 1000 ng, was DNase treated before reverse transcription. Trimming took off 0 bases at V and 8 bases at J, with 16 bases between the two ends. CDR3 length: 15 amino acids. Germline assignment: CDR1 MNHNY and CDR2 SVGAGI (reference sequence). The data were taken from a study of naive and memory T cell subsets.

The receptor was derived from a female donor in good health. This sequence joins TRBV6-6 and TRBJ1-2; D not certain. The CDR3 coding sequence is TGTGCCAGCAGTTACTCGAACCCGGGTTTGGAAGGCTACACCTTC. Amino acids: CASSYSNPGLEGYTF.